This TCR beta chain was obtained from a study of shared clonotypes between healthy human individuals. CDR1 is SGHTA, CDR2 FQGTGA, per germline. The CDR3 loop spans 15 amino acids. J lost 7 bases, V lost 3 bases, and 6 bases had no gene match. In the original processing: As immunoSEQ supplied junction-only sequences (without quality scores), filtering differed. The data were produced by immunoSEQ multiplex PCR, yet TCRdb's version contains in-frame clones alone and is incomplete. V and J calls and clone size follow that table, whereas D and trimming were derived from the DNA. In the table there are about half a million clones, more than 70% of which are singletons.

The receptor was derived from a woman in her forties in good health. Some clones in this sample may be carry-over from other donors' samples. The genes are TRBV7-3 and TRBJ2-2; 9 bases fit TRBD1. The sequenced sample was PBMCs. The CDR3 spells CASSLQGQGNGELFF. CDR3 sequence (DNA): TGTGCCAGCAGCTTGCAGGGACAGGGTAACGGGGAGCTGTTTTTT.